Listed below are T cell receptor beta chains from one sample, sequenced in a study of beta chain features in type 1 diabetes. Here immunoSEQ multiplex PCR was the method, and the copy in TCRdb shows in-frame clones only, minus some. The sample records 300,000 to 350,000 clones, around 13% being singletons. The sample was central memory CD4+ T cells from blood. These receptors were taken from a man aged 30 to 39 in good health. Each CDR3 is given with its conserved first and last residue. Each record gives: J gene, D gene, V gene, CDR3 protein. D genes are given only for firm matches.

j_gene: TRBJ1-3; d_gene: -; v_gene: TRBV5-4; CDR3aa: CASSPQAGNTIYF
j_gene: TRBJ1-1; d_gene: TRBD1; v_gene: TRBV11-3; CDR3aa: CASSRDRVAFF
j_gene: TRBJ2-6; d_gene: -; v_gene: TRBV5-4; CDR3aa: CASSPDGSGANVLTF
j_gene: TRBJ2-1; d_gene: -; v_gene: TRBV7-2; CDR3aa: CASSSILGEQFF
j_gene: TRBJ2-1; d_gene: -; v_gene: TRBV30; CDR3aa: CAWSGDQTYNEQFF
j_gene: TRBJ1-4; d_gene: TRBD1; v_gene: TRBV19; CDR3aa: CASRQGVGAATNEKLFF
j_gene: TRBJ2-2; d_gene: TRBD1; v_gene: TRBV5-1; CDR3aa: CASSWAGQGNTGELFF
j_gene: TRBJ1-1; d_gene: TRBD1; v_gene: TRBV18; CDR3aa: CASSPGQGNTEAFF
j_gene: TRBJ1-3; d_gene: -; v_gene: TRBV5-4; CDR3aa: CASSPNRGNTIYF
j_gene: TRBJ2-1; d_gene: -; v_gene: TRBV7-2; CDR3aa: CASSLDGTPASEQFF
j_gene: TRBJ2-4; d_gene: TRBD2; v_gene: TRBV27; CDR3aa: CASSPRWTSGVKAKNIQYF
j_gene: TRBJ1-1; d_gene: -; v_gene: TRBV25-1; CDR3aa: CASSGGRLAFF
j_gene: TRBJ2-3; d_gene: TRBD2; v_gene: TRBV29-1; CDR3aa: CSVEEASGKGDTQYF
j_gene: TRBJ2-7; d_gene: TRBD2; v_gene: TRBV2; CDR3aa: CASSFGTSGGRAYEQYF
j_gene: TRBJ2-1; d_gene: -; v_gene: TRBV5-4; CDR3aa: CASSQEPGHYNEQFF
j_gene: TRBJ2-5; d_gene: -; v_gene: TRBV12-2; CDR3aa: CASRLPTGGRQETQYF